The entry below describes one T cell receptor beta chain. Using immunoSEQ multiplex PCR, the repertoire was profiled, and TCRdb retains in-frame clones only, with some absent. The data hold a few hundred thousand clones, with around 95% observed a single time. This sample was taken from a study of shared T cell receptors in the human thymus. The CDR3 extends over 15 amino acids. Between the trimmed V and J ends, which lost 4 bases and 1 base, there was a span of 11 bases. The germline gives CDR1 MGHRA, CDR2 YSYEKL. Specimen: thymocytes. The TCR originated in a human donor. V and J are TRBV4-1 and TRBJ1-3, with D maybe TRBD1 (6 bases). The CDR3 loop is CASSLGGLSGNTIYF. The CDR3 bases are TGCGCCAGCAGCCTTGGGGGGCTTTCTGGAAACACCATATATTTT.